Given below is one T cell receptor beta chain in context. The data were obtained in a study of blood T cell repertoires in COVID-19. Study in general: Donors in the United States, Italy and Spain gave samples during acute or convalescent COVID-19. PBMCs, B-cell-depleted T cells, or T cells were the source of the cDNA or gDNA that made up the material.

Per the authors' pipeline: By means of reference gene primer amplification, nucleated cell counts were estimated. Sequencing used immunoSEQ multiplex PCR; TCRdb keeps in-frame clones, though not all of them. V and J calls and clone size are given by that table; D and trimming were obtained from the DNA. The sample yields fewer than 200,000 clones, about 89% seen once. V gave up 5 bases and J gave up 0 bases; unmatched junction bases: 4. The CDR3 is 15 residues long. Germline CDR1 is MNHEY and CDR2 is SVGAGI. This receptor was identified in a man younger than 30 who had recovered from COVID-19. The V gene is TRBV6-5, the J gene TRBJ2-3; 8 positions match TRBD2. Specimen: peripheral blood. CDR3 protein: CASSTGLGSTDTQYF. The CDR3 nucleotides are TGTGCCAGCAGTACGGGACTAGGGAGCACAGATACGCAGTATTTT.